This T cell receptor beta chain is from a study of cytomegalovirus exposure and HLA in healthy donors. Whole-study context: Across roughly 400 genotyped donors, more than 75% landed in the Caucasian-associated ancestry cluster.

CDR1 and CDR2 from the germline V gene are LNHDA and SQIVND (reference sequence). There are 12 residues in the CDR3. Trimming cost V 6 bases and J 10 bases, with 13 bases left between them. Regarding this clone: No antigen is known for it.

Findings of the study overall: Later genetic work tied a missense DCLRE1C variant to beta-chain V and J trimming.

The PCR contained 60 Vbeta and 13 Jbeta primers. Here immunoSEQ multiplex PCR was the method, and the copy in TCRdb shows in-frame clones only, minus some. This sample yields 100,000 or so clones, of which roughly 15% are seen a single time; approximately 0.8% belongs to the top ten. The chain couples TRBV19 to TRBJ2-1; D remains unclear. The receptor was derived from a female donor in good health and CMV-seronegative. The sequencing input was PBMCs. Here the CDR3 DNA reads TGTGCCAGTAGCCCCCCAGTCGGGGAGCAGTTCTTC. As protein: CASSPPVGEQFF.